The clone carrying this TCR beta chain was observed a few times. No antigen is known for it. Library preparation (for TCRbeta) was performed with unique molecular identifiers. TCRdb re-analysed the PCR reads in MiXCR, keeping a single row per CDR3 protein. The table records roughly 670,000 distinct CDR3 sequences, around 13% of them present only once. CDR1 and CDR2 from the germline V gene are SGHVS and FNYEAQ. After removal of 1 base from V and 8 bases from J, the junction contained 5 bases not matched to a gene. The CDR3 is made up of 14 amino acids. The data were obtained in a study of T-cell reconstitution after alpha-beta-depleted transplantation in children. Points from the study as a whole: The origin of high day-60 TCRbeta diversity in some patients lay in surviving recipient T cells and thymic progenitors. The origin of alpha-beta T cells about two months after transplant was reportedly several hundred expanded graft clones.

The input for sequencing was PBMCs, taken before TCRalphabeta/CD19-depleted stem cell transplant. The receptor comes from a girl aged 2-10 years with congenital amegakaryocytic thrombocytopenia, due to receive a stem cell transplant. The chain joins TRBV7-6 to TRBJ2-1, with 7 bases identical to TRBD2. This chain's CDR3 is CASSLGLAAYEQFF. CDR3 DNA: TGTGCCAGCAGCTTAGGTCTAGCGGCCTATGAGCAGTTCTTC.